This TCR beta chain was captured by sequencing in a study of cytomegalovirus exposure and HLA in healthy donors. Both 60 Vbeta primers and 13 Jbeta primers went into the PCR. Some clones are missing from TCRdb's copy, which holds only in-frame ones; the method was immunoSEQ multiplex PCR. The table lists about 140,000 clones, roughly 80% of them singletons, with less than 1.5% in the top ten. The TCR sequence derives from a female donor in good health and CMV-seronegative. Sequencing used PBMCs.

The CDR3 sequence is CASVRALEQYF. The CDR3 DNA reads as TGTGCCAGCGTTAGAGCGTTGGAGCAGTACTTC. The rearrangement links TRBV21-1 to TRBJ2-7; the table names TRBD2, a call not compared with the DNA. TRBV21-1 is given as a pseudogene. CDR3 length equals 11 residues.